This entry lists 11 T cell receptor beta chains sequenced from one sample in a study of cytomegalovirus exposure and HLA in healthy donors. The study ran its PCR with 60 Vbeta and 13 Jbeta primers. The data were produced by immunoSEQ multiplex PCR, yet TCRdb's version contains in-frame clones alone and is incomplete. The sample lists some 200,000 clones; 85% to 90% were seen once. Sequenced input: PBMCs. All receptors derive from a woman younger than 35 in good health and CMV-seronegative.

The DNA for the CDR3 is TGTGCCAGCACCCTTATCGACAGGGACTATGGCTACACCTTC. This translates into CASTLIDRDYGYTF. The chain uses TRBV6-1 and TRBJ1-2, with 7 bases that match TRBD1. The V gene end was trimmed by 7 bases and the J gene end by 3 bases; junction bases not matched to a gene: 8. Per the germline V gene, CDR1 is MNHNS and CDR2 is SASEGT. This CDR3 comprises 14 residues.

The chain links TRBV11-2 to TRBJ2-5, with D unresolved. The CDR3 is 14 residues long. V lost 5 bases and J lost 1, with 11 bases in between. Germline V CDR1 and CDR2: SGHAT, FQNNGV. CDR3 loop: CASSPYRVQETQYF. The DNA of the CDR3 is TGTGCCAGCAGCCCCTACAGAGTCCAAGAGACCCAGTACTTC.

This chain uses TRBV27 with TRBJ2-7; 8 nucleotides match TRBD2. V dropped 7 bases and J dropped 5; count of bases not matched to a gene: 19. Germline V gene lookup returns CDR1 MNHEY and CDR2 SMNVEV (reference sequence). The CDR3 has 17 residues. The CDR3 here is CASMSGPESGGRDEQYF. The DNA for the CDR3 is TGTGCCAGCATGTCGGGGCCCGAAAGCGGGGGAAGAGACGAGCAGTACTTC.

V gene TRBV18 combines with J gene TRBJ2-5, with D possibly being TRBD2 (5 bases). Between the trimmed V and J ends, which lost 1 base and 5 bases, there was a span of 11 bases. This CDR3 has 14 amino acids. Germline CDR1 is KGHSH and CDR2 is LQKENI. The CDR3 DNA reads as TGTGCCAGCTCACCACTCGAGGGCGTGGAGACCCAGTACTTC. Translation: CASSPLEGVETQYF.

The CDR3 spells CAWDGASEDTGELFF. The DNA for the CDR3 is TGTGCCTGGGACGGGGCTAGCGAGGACACCGGGGAGCTGTTTTTT. This chain uses TRBV30 with TRBJ2-2; D perhaps matches TRBD2 (6 bases). This CDR3 is built from 15 residues. CDR1 and CDR2 from the germline V gene are GTSNPN and SVGIG (reference sequence). The ends were cut back, 5 bases at V and 3 bases at J, with 16 bases in the middle.

The rearrangement uses TRBV6-5 and TRBJ2-2; 7 positions match TRBD2. This CDR3 has 13 amino acids. The germline V gene encodes CDR1 MNHEY and CDR2 SVGAGI. The J segment lost 9 bases and the V segment lost 7 bases, leaving 8 bases of the junction unmatched. For the CDR3, the DNA is TGTGCCAGCACCTCGGGGGGTCCACGGGAGCTGTTTTTT. Translating gives CASTSGGPRELFF.

The chain has TRBV11-3 and TRBJ2-3, with 9 positions matching TRBD2. This CDR3 region has 17 residues. Trimming cost V 2 bases and J 0 bases; bases outside gene matches: 6. Germline CDR1 is SGHNT and CDR2 is YENEEA. The CDR3, as DNA: TGTGCCAGCAGCTTATTGTCTAGCGGGGAGAGCACAGATACGCAGTATTTT. Protein: CASSLLSSGESTDTQYF. The full variable domain, in which reference TRBV11-3 and TRBJ2-3 provide the parts outside the CDR3, is EAGVVQSPRYKIIEKKQPVAFWCNPISGHNTLYWYLQNLGQGPELLIRYENEEAVDDSQLPKDRFSAERLKGVDSTLKIQPAELGDSAVYLCASSLLSSGESTDTQYFGPGTRLTVL.

The chain recombines TRBV7-9 with TRBJ2-2; 7 positions agree with TRBD1. Trimming at V came to 0 bases and at J to 5 bases, leaving 9 bases not matched to a gene. Germline V CDR1 and CDR2: SEHNR, FQNEAQ (reference sequence). This CDR3 contains 17 residues. CDR3 loop: CASSLAMGPGGTGELFF. In DNA, the CDR3 is TGTGCCAGCAGCTTAGCAATGGGGCCAGGGGGTACCGGGGAGCTGTTTTTT.

The CDR3 DNA reads TGTGCCATCAGCGACAGGGGGCCTTACTATGGCTACACCTTC. It translates to CAISDRGPYYGYTF. V gene TRBV10-3 combines with J gene TRBJ1-2; 10 bases line up with TRBD1. The ends lost 6 bases at V and 3 bases at J; junction bases unmatched: 4. The CDR3 length is 14 residues. The V gene's germline CDR1 is ENHRY and CDR2 SYGVKD.

This clone was observed a few times. Distinct nucleotide sequences in the sample also encode this CDR3. The chain employs TRBV5-1 and TRBJ2-1; 7 bases align to TRBD2. CDR3 length: 14 amino acids. Germline V gene sequence: CDR1 SGHRS, CDR2 YFSETQ. V lost 4 bases to trimming and J lost 1 base; unmatched junction nucleotides: 2. The CDR3 sequence: CASSGGGSYNEQFF. CDR3 nucleotides: TGCGCCAGCAGCGGGGGAGGGTCCTACAATGAGCAGTTCTTC. The entire variable domain, with the rest obtained from reference TRBV5-1 and TRBJ2-1, is as follows: KAGVTQTPRYLIKTRGQQVTLSCSPISGHRSVSWYQQTPGQGLQFLFEYFSETQRNKGNFPGRFSGRQFSNSRSEMNVSTLELGDSALYLCASSGGGSYNEQFFGPGTRLTVL.

Here the CDR3 DNA reads TGCGCCAGCCGTCGGCCAACAGGGATGAATTCACCCCTCCACTTT. Translated, it gives CASRRPTGMNSPLHF. The rearrangement joins TRBV10-2 to TRBJ1-6; D perhaps matches TRBD1 (6 bases). Trimming removed 8 bases at V and 7 bases at J, with 18 bases between. The CDR3 runs to 15 residues. The germline gives CDR1 WSHSY, CDR2 SAAADI.